Listed below are T cell receptor beta chains from one sample, sequenced in a study of cytomegalovirus exposure and HLA in healthy donors. Produced via immunoSEQ multiplex PCR; TCRdb's table is partial and in-frame only. The sample carries 100,000 or so clones, 70% to 80% recorded once. Input material: PBMCs. The receptor source for this set is a woman aged 40 to 55 in good health and CMV-seropositive. Each CDR3 is given with its conserved first and last residue. D genes are given only for firm matches. Clone size is shown for a subset of rows, as once, few, many or a class of expanded clone.

d_call: TRBD2; j_call: TRBJ2-4; v_call: TRBV2; cdr3_length: 15; clone_size: .; cdr3_nt: TGTGCCAGCGGTAGACTAGCGGGGGGCTTAAACATTCAGTACTTC; cdr3_aa: CASGRLAGGLNIQYF
d_call: TRBD1; j_call: TRBJ1-2; v_call: TRBV6-1; cdr3_length: 15; clone_size: .; cdr3_nt: TGTGCCAGCACTCAAGACCGGGACAGGGCGCGTGGCTACACCTTC; cdr3_aa: CASTQDRDRARGYTF
d_call: .; j_call: TRBJ2-4; v_call: TRBV25-1; cdr3_length: 15; clone_size: .; cdr3_nt: TGTGCCAGCAGTGCGATAGGGGGAGCCAAAAACATTCAGTACTTC; cdr3_aa: CASSAIGGAKNIQYF
d_call: .; j_call: TRBJ1-3; v_call: TRBV19; cdr3_length: 15; clone_size: .; cdr3_nt: TGTGCCAGTAGACAGGGCCTTTCCTCTGGAAACACCATATATTTT; cdr3_aa: CASRQGLSSGNTIYF
d_call: .; j_call: TRBJ1-1; v_call: TRBV2; cdr3_length: 14; clone_size: .; cdr3_nt: TGTGCCAGCAGTGCCGCCGGGTACAAGGTAGAAGCTTTCTTT; cdr3_aa: CASSAAGYKVEAFF
d_call: TRBD1; j_call: TRBJ1-5; v_call: TRBV7-9; cdr3_length: 15; clone_size: .; cdr3_nt: TGTGCCAGCAGCCCGGACAGGGCTCGGAATCAGCCCCAGCATTTT; cdr3_aa: CASSPDRARNQPQHF
d_call: TRBD1; j_call: TRBJ1-5; v_call: TRBV11-2; cdr3_length: 13; clone_size: once; cdr3_nt: TGTGCCAGCAGCGAGGACAGGGACCAGCCCCAGCATTTT; cdr3_aa: CASSEDRDQPQHF
d_call: .; j_call: TRBJ2-3; v_call: TRBV30; cdr3_length: 18; clone_size: few; cdr3_nt: TGTGCCTGGAGTGTAATACCAATGTCAGCGGCCTACACAGATACGCAGTATTTT; cdr3_aa: CAWSVIPMSAAYTDTQYF
d_call: .; j_call: TRBJ2-1; v_call: TRBV5-1; cdr3_length: 15; clone_size: .; cdr3_nt: TGCGCCAGCAGCTTGGGCGGGACGACTTACAATGAGCAGTTCTTC; cdr3_aa: CASSLGGTTYNEQFF
d_call: TRBD1; j_call: TRBJ1-5; v_call: TRBV7-2; cdr3_length: 15; clone_size: .; cdr3_nt: TGTGCCAGCAGCCGACAGGGGGATAGCAATCAGCCCCAGCATTTT; cdr3_aa: CASSRQGDSNQPQHF
d_call: .; j_call: TRBJ2-3; v_call: TRBV6-6; cdr3_length: 14; clone_size: once; cdr3_nt: TGTGCCAGCAGGGGCGCAACGGACACAGATACGCAGTATTTT; cdr3_aa: CASRGATDTDTQYF
d_call: .; j_call: TRBJ2-7; v_call: TRBV5-4; cdr3_length: 15; clone_size: .; cdr3_nt: TGTGCCAGCAGCGCAAGGCAGGGTATATCCTACGAGCAGTACTTC; cdr3_aa: CASSARQGISYEQYF
d_call: .; j_call: TRBJ1-5; v_call: TRBV10-1; cdr3_length: 16; clone_size: once; cdr3_nt: TGCGCCAGCCACAGGGACCCCCACTATAGCAATCAGCCCCAGCATTTT; cdr3_aa: CASHRDPHYSNQPQHF
d_call: .; j_call: TRBJ1-5; v_call: TRBV7-8; cdr3_length: 16; clone_size: .; cdr3_nt: TGTGCCAGCAGCTCAAGGGGTCCCCCTCTCAATCAGCCCCAGCATTTT; cdr3_aa: CASSSRGPPLNQPQHF
d_call: TRBD2; j_call: TRBJ2-7; v_call: TRBV5-6; cdr3_length: 15; clone_size: .; cdr3_nt: TGTGCCAGCAGCCCGGGGGGGAGGGGGGCCTACGAGCAGTACTTC; cdr3_aa: CASSPGGRGAYEQYF
d_call: .; j_call: TRBJ2-5; v_call: TRBV11-1; cdr3_length: 16; clone_size: .; cdr3_nt: TGTGCCAGCAGCTTAGTCGGGGGGCCCCCCCAAGAGACCCAGTACTTC; cdr3_aa: CASSLVGGPPQETQYF
d_call: .; j_call: TRBJ1-2; v_call: TRBV6-5; cdr3_length: 16; clone_size: .; cdr3_nt: TGTGCCAGCAGTTACTCGATAGGGGGGGGTTTCTATGGCTACACCTTC; cdr3_aa: CASSYSIGGGFYGYTF
d_call: TRBD2; j_call: TRBJ2-5; v_call: TRBV2; cdr3_length: 19; clone_size: .; cdr3_nt: TGTGCCAGCAGTGCGTGGTGGCTAGCGGGGGGCTTAAACCAAGAGACCCAGTACTTC; cdr3_aa: CASSAWWLAGGLNQETQYF
d_call: TRBD1; j_call: TRBJ2-2; v_call: TRBV27; cdr3_length: 15; clone_size: .; cdr3_nt: TGTGCCAGCAGTCCCCTTCGACAGGGGACCGGGGAGCTGTTTTTT; cdr3_aa: CASSPLRQGTGELFF
d_call: TRBD2; j_call: TRBJ2-7; v_call: TRBV2; cdr3_length: 18; clone_size: .; cdr3_nt: TGTGCCAGCACCCTGACTAGCGGGGGATTTGGAAGTTCCTACGAGCAGTACTTC; cdr3_aa: CASTLTSGGFGSSYEQYF
d_call: TRBD2; j_call: TRBJ2-1; v_call: TRBV30; cdr3_length: 17; clone_size: .; cdr3_nt: TGTGCCTGGAGTGGCGGGTCTAGCGGGCCGACCTACAATGAGCAGTTCTTC; cdr3_aa: CAWSGGSSGPTYNEQFF
d_call: .; j_call: TRBJ2-7; v_call: TRBV6-5; cdr3_length: 15; clone_size: .; cdr3_nt: TGTGCCAGCAACCGGGAGGCAGGGGACACCTACGAGCAGTACTTC; cdr3_aa: CASNREAGDTYEQYF
d_call: TRBD2; j_call: TRBJ2-3; v_call: TRBV11-1; cdr3_length: 14; clone_size: .; cdr3_nt: TGTGCCAGCACCCGCGGGGGACGCACAGATACGCAGTATTTT; cdr3_aa: CASTRGGRTDTQYF
d_call: .; j_call: TRBJ1-1; v_call: TRBV6-1; cdr3_length: 13; clone_size: .; cdr3_nt: TGTGCCAGCAGCGTTGACGGAGGGACTGAAGCTTTCTTT; cdr3_aa: CASSVDGGTEAFF
d_call: TRBD1; j_call: TRBJ1-5; v_call: TRBV7-8; cdr3_length: 15; clone_size: few; cdr3_nt: TGTGCCAGCAGCTCCGACAGGGGTAGCAATCAGCCCCAGCATTTT; cdr3_aa: CASSSDRGSNQPQHF
d_call: .; j_call: TRBJ1-1; v_call: TRBV5-1; cdr3_length: 13; clone_size: few; cdr3_nt: TGCGCCAGCAGCCCGGGGAGATTGACTGAAGCTTTCTTT; cdr3_aa: CASSPGRLTEAFF
d_call: TRBD2; j_call: TRBJ2-1; v_call: TRBV5-1; cdr3_length: 16; clone_size: .; cdr3_nt: TGCGCCAGCAGCTTGGCCCTAGCGGGGGGGCTAGGTGAGCAGTTCTTC; cdr3_aa: CASSLALAGGLGEQFF
d_call: .; j_call: TRBJ1-2; v_call: TRBV6-5; cdr3_length: 13; clone_size: .; cdr3_nt: TGTGCCAGCAGTTACCACGAAAGGGGTGGCTACACCTTC; cdr3_aa: CASSYHERGGYTF
d_call: TRBD1; j_call: TRBJ1-2; v_call: TRBV30; cdr3_length: 14; clone_size: .; cdr3_nt: TGTGCCTGGAGAAAGGGACAGGGGGTAGAAGGCTACACCTTC; cdr3_aa: CAWRKGQGVEGYTF
d_call: .; j_call: TRBJ1-1; v_call: TRBV5-4; cdr3_length: 13; clone_size: .; cdr3_nt: TGTGCCAGCAGCCGGACAGAGAACACTGAAGCTTTCTTT; cdr3_aa: CASSRTENTEAFF
d_call: .; j_call: TRBJ1-2; v_call: TRBV5-1; cdr3_length: 13; clone_size: .; cdr3_nt: TGCGCCAGCAGCTTTGCCGCGGTTTATGGCTACACCTTC; cdr3_aa: CASSFAAVYGYTF
d_call: .; j_call: TRBJ1-5; v_call: TRBV2; cdr3_length: 15; clone_size: .; cdr3_nt: TGTGCCAGCAGGCTAGAGGGGGGGAACAATCAGCCCCAGCATTTT; cdr3_aa: CASRLEGGNNQPQHF
d_call: .; j_call: TRBJ2-7; v_call: TRBV6-6; cdr3_length: 13; clone_size: few; cdr3_nt: TGTGCCAGCAGTTACGTGACAGAGTACGAGCAGTACTTC; cdr3_aa: CASSYVTEYEQYF
d_call: .; j_call: TRBJ1-1; v_call: TRBV2; cdr3_length: 12; clone_size: .; cdr3_nt: TGTGCCAGCAGTGACCTGCGGGTTGAAGCTTTCTTT; cdr3_aa: CASSDLRVEAFF
d_call: .; j_call: TRBJ1-1; v_call: TRBV10-1; cdr3_length: 13; clone_size: .; cdr3_nt: TGCGCCAGCAGTGAGCAACAGAACACTGAAGCTTTCTTT; cdr3_aa: CASSEQQNTEAFF
d_call: .; j_call: TRBJ2-1; v_call: TRBV27; cdr3_length: 15; clone_size: .; cdr3_nt: TGTGCCAGCAGTTTATCCGGGATCCCTTACAATGAGCAGTTCTTC; cdr3_aa: CASSLSGIPYNEQFF
d_call: TRBD1; j_call: TRBJ2-7; v_call: TRBV11-2; cdr3_length: 18; clone_size: .; cdr3_nt: TGTGCCAGCAGCTCACCCCATGGACAGGGAACCCGACGCTACGAGCAGTACTTC; cdr3_aa: CASSSPHGQGTRRYEQYF
d_call: .; j_call: TRBJ2-1; v_call: TRBV2; cdr3_length: 10; clone_size: .; cdr3_nt: TGTGCCAGCCAGATCACTAGCTTCTTCTTC; cdr3_aa: CASQITSFFF
d_call: TRBD2; j_call: TRBJ2-5; v_call: TRBV12-5; cdr3_length: 18; clone_size: .; cdr3_nt: TGTGCTAGTGGTTTGGGACTAGCGGGTCCCGCCTCCAGAGAGACCCAGTACTTC; cdr3_aa: CASGLGLAGPASRETQYF
d_call: .; j_call: TRBJ2-7; v_call: TRBV5-1; cdr3_length: 14; clone_size: .; cdr3_nt: TGCGCCAGCAGCTTCTTGCCTTCCTCCTACGAGCAGTACTTC; cdr3_aa: CASSFLPSSYEQYF
d_call: TRBD1; j_call: TRBJ2-1; v_call: TRBV25-1; cdr3_length: 13; clone_size: .; cdr3_nt: TGTGCCAACCGGACAGGGAGGTATGGTGAGCAGTTCTTC; cdr3_aa: CANRTGRYGEQFF
d_call: TRBD1; j_call: TRBJ1-6; v_call: TRBV6-5; cdr3_length: 15; clone_size: .; cdr3_nt: TGTGCCAGCAGGCAGCCGGGACAGAATAATTCACCCCTCCACTTT; cdr3_aa: CASRQPGQNNSPLHF
d_call: .; j_call: TRBJ1-2; v_call: TRBV18; cdr3_length: 13; clone_size: .; cdr3_nt: TGTGCCAGCTCGCCCGACGGGAGCTATGGCTACACCTTC; cdr3_aa: CASSPDGSYGYTF
d_call: TRBD2; j_call: TRBJ2-1; v_call: TRBV30; cdr3_length: 13; clone_size: .; cdr3_nt: TGTGCCTGGAGTGTAAAGGGCGGGGGGCAGCAGTTCTTC; cdr3_aa: CAWSVKGGGQQFF
d_call: TRBD1; j_call: TRBJ1-1; v_call: TRBV5-1; cdr3_length: 15; clone_size: .; cdr3_nt: TGCGCCAGCAGCCTAACGACAGGGACGGACACTGAAGCTTTCTTT; cdr3_aa: CASSLTTGTDTEAFF
d_call: .; j_call: TRBJ1-5; v_call: TRBV6-5; cdr3_length: 13; clone_size: few; cdr3_nt: TGTGCCAGCAGCCAAACCGCGCCGCAGCCCCAGCATTTT; cdr3_aa: CASSQTAPQPQHF
d_call: .; j_call: TRBJ2-7; v_call: TRBV5-8; cdr3_length: 13; clone_size: .; cdr3_nt: TGTGCCAGCAGCACCAGGGACATCTACGAGCAGTACTTC; cdr3_aa: CASSTRDIYEQYF
d_call: TRBD1; j_call: TRBJ1-1; v_call: TRBV30; cdr3_length: 14; clone_size: .; cdr3_nt: TGTGCCTGGAGCGAGGCCAGGGGGGTGGCTGAAGCTTTCTTT; cdr3_aa: CAWSEARGVAEAFF
d_call: TRBD1; j_call: TRBJ1-1; v_call: TRBV6-4; cdr3_length: 16; clone_size: .; cdr3_nt: TGTGCCAGCAGTGACTCGGACAGGGGGCTGAACACTGAAGCTTTCTTT; cdr3_aa: CASSDSDRGLNTEAFF
d_call: .; j_call: TRBJ2-3; v_call: TRBV10-1; cdr3_length: 13; clone_size: .; cdr3_nt: TGCGCCAGCAGTGAAGGGGCCGTGGATACGCAGTATTTT; cdr3_aa: CASSEGAVDTQYF